Shown below are 32 T cell receptor beta chains from a single sample sequenced in a study of T cells in Graves' hyperthyroidism and ophthalmopathy (dated by TCRdb to about 2019). Preparation of the library involved multiplex PCR. TCRdb lists the instrument as Illumina HiSeq 2000. The TCR beta CDR3 regions were amplified from the RNA transcripts. The TCR CDR3 was subjected to a first round of RT-PCR using the HTBI primer set and the Qiagen OneStep RT-PCR kit. TCRdb trimmed the raw reads at Q25, called clones with MiXCR and kept productive beta chains. Identical CDR3 proteins give one entry, which carries the most common genes and DNA. The sample profile shows more than 600,000 distinct CDR3 sequences; approximately 16% of them were found once. Together, the top ten hold around 8.1% of the sample. Sequencing input: blood. The receptors stem from a man younger than 35 with Graves' hyperthyroidism.

In its sample, this clonotype was seen a few times. The chain uses TRBV18 and TRBJ1-3, with D uncertain. This CDR3 spans 18 amino acids. Germline V gene lookup returns CDR1 KGHSH and CDR2 LQKENI. The V end was cut by 0 bases, the J end by 0 bases, with 15 bases between. CDR3 loop: CASSPPNMGPGSGNTIYF. In DNA, the CDR3 is TGTGCCAGCTCACCACCTAATATGGGCCCGGGCTCTGGAAACACCATATATTTT.

To note about this clonotype: A much larger clone sits a single nucleotide away, making a read error possible. The chain combines TRBV6-1 with TRBJ2-5; D is tentatively TRBD1 or TRBD2 (6 bases each). Germline lookup yields CDR1 MNHNS and CDR2 SASEGT. The CDR3 runs to 12 residues. CDR3 in amino acids: CATRGGQETQCF. For the CDR3, the DNA is TGTGCCACCCGAGGGGGGCAAGAGACCCAGTGCTTC.

This chain links TRBV25-1 with TRBJ1-1; 7 nucleotides line up with TRBD1. This CDR3 has 13 amino acids. V lost 4 bases and J lost 7; bases outside the gene matches: 6. Germline V lookup: CDR1 MGHDK, CDR2 SYGVNS. The CDR3: CASSGPGTDEAFF. CDR3 DNA: TGTGCCAGCAGTGGGCCCGGGACAGATGAAGCTTTCTTT.

In its sample, this clonotype was seen many times. The chain combines TRBV20-1 with TRBJ2-7; maybe TRBD2 (5 bases). This CDR3 is 11 amino acids long. Trimming stripped 3 bases from V and 6 bases from J, with 9 bases between. Germline lookup yields CDR1 DFQATT and CDR2 SNEGSKA (reference sequence). CDR3 sequence reads: CSASLAGEQYF. CDR3 nucleotides: TGCAGTGCTAGTCTAGCTGGCGAGCAGTACTTC.

This clonotype appeared many times. This chain uses TRBV28 with TRBJ2-3; 9 bases align to TRBD2. This CDR3 is built from 15 residues. From germline, CDR1 is MDHEN and CDR2 SYDVKM. V gave up 4 bases and J gave up 4 bases; unmatched junction bases: 6. CDR3 sequence: CASSSPAGGADTQYF. The CDR3 DNA is TGTGCCAGCAGTTCCCCAGCGGGAGGTGCAGATACGCAGTATTTT.

For this clonotype: This CDR3 is missing its conserved last phenylalanine or tryptophan, likely due to a read error. V and J are TRBV2 and TRBJ2-7, with a weak D call TRBD1 (5 bases). V was cut by 8 bases and J by 5 bases, with 19 bases left in between. The CDR3 covers 14 residues. The germline CDR1 and CDR2 sequences are SNHLY and FYNNEI. The CDR3 sequence: CASSYWQGGNEQYL. The CDR3 region has the DNA TGTGCCAGCTCCTACTGGCAGGGTGGAAACGAGCAGTACCTC.

The J gene is TRBJ1-1, the V gene TRBV4-1; tentative D call: TRBD1 (6 bases). CDR1 is MGHRA and CDR2 is YSYEKL in the germline V gene. Trimming left V 5 bases short and J 0 bases short, with 16 bases between. This CDR3 has 16 residues. CDR3: CASSFEDSNMNTEAFF. In DNA, the CDR3 is TGCGCCAGCAGCTTTGAGGACAGCAACATGAACACTGAAGCTTTCTTT.

This clonotype was seen ten or more times. This chain joins TRBV28 and TRBJ2-5, with no clear D. Germline V gene data show CDR1 as MDHEN and CDR2 as SYDVKM. V was clipped by 2 bases and J by 9 bases, with 10 bases between them. CDR3 length: 12 residues. Written as DNA, the CDR3 is TGTGCCAGCAGTTTACCTCCTATACCCCAGTACTTC. This gives the protein CASSLPPIPQYF.

The sample holds a few counts of this clonotype. V gene TRBV20-1 combines with J gene TRBJ2-5, with 8 bases fitting TRBD2. Germline V gene sequence: CDR1 DFQATT, CDR2 SNEGSKA (reference sequence). Trimming cost V 1 base and J 6 bases; bases outside gene matches: 13. The CDR3 runs 16 residues. CDR3 nucleotides: TGCAGTGCTAGAGCCCTTGGAAAGCGGGAGATCAAGACCCAGTACTTC. Translating it yields CSARALGKREIKTQYF.

On this clonotype: Being one base from a much bigger clone, this may be a read error. V and J are TRBV28 and TRBJ2-7; 7 bases align to TRBD1. The V gene end was trimmed by 5 bases and the J gene end by 2 bases; junction bases not matched to a gene: 6. Per germline, CDR1 MDHEN and CDR2 SYDVKM. The CDR3 has 14 residues. CDR3 loop: CASSERTGPYEQYF. The CDR3, as DNA: TGTGCCAGCAGTGAAAGGACAGGACCCTACGAGCAGTACTTC.

The J gene is TRBJ2-1, the V gene TRBV6-2 or TRBV6-3, with TRBD1 as a possible D gene (5 bases). The length of the CDR3 is 13 residues. V lost 2 bases, J lost 9 bases, and 11 bases lay in between. Germline V CDR1 and CDR2: MNHEY, SVGEGT. For the CDR3, the DNA is TGTGCCAGCAGTTACCGGGCAGGGCCTGAGCAGTTCTTC. Residues: CASSYRAGPEQFF.

V is TRBV24-1 and J is TRBJ2-1, with TRBD1 identical over 7 bases. CDR1 KGHDR and CDR2 SFDVKD come from the germline V gene. CDR3 length: 15 residues. V lost 3 bases and J lost 10; bases outside the gene matches: 11. Written as DNA, the CDR3 is TGTGCCACCAGTGATCCCGGGACAGCTCCGTCCGAGCAGTTCTTC. Translated: CATSDPGTAPSEQFF.

This clonotype occurred many times. CDR3 protein: CASSRSPGRSTDTQYF. In DNA form, the CDR3 reads TGTGCCAGCAGCCGAAGTCCGGGGAGGAGCACAGATACGCAGTATTTT. This sequence joins TRBV7-9 and TRBJ2-3; TRBD2 might be the D (6 bases). Germline values: CDR1 SEHNR, CDR2 FQNEAQ (reference sequence). The CDR3 sequence is 16 residues long. Trimming removed 5 bases at V and 0 bases at J, with 15 bases between.

This clonotype appeared many times. This chain joins TRBV18 and TRBJ2-7; tentatively, D is TRBD1 (5 bases). Germline V gene lookup returns CDR1 KGHSH and CDR2 LQKENI. The V and J ends lost 0 bases and 7 bases respectively, with 13 bases between them. The CDR3 has 14 amino acids. Here the CDR3 DNA reads TGTGCCAGCTCACCACCAGGCAAGGGGCGGGAGCAGTACTTC. Its translation: CASSPPGKGREQYF.

This clonotype showed up many times. The V gene is TRBV12-3 or TRBV12-4, the J gene TRBJ2-7; 9 nucleotides agree with TRBD1. Trimming took 4 bases from V and 5 from J; bases not matched to a gene: 9. The CDR3 is 15 residues long. The CDR3 protein is CASSSTGTGSHEQYF. In nucleotides, the CDR3 is TGTGCCAGCAGTTCCACCGGGACAGGGAGCCACGAGCAGTACTTC.

CDR3 protein: CASARGYEQYF. DNA for the CDR3: TGTGCCAGCGCGAGGGGCTACGAGCAGTACTTC. The chain joins TRBV6-2 or TRBV6-3 to TRBJ2-7, with D possibly being TRBD1 or TRBD2 (5 bases each). Trimming pared 8 bases from V and 3 bases from J, leaving 8 bases between. Germline loops: CDR1 MNHEY, CDR2 SVGEGT. This CDR3 comprises 11 residues.

This rearrangement joins TRBV14 to TRBJ2-7; the D is unclear. V gave up 5 bases and J gave up 4 bases, with 18 bases separating them. The V gene's germline CDR1 is SGHDN and CDR2 FVKESK. The CDR3 totals 15 residues. In DNA, the CDR3 is TGTGCCAGCAGCAGAGGTCCTTTGGCTTTTTACGAGCAGTACTTC. Encoded protein: CASSRGPLAFYEQYF.

This clonotype was seen ten or more times. V and J are TRBV7-9 and TRBJ2-7, with D possibly being TRBD1 (5 bases). The CDR3 spans 12 residues. The V gene's germline CDR1 is SEHNR and CDR2 FQNEAQ (reference sequence). V shed 4 bases and J shed 5 bases, with 9 bases lying between them. CDR3 residues: CASSWGGNEQYF. For the CDR3, the DNA is TGTGCCAGCAGCTGGGGCGGTAACGAGCAGTACTTC.

This clonotype was recorded a few times. The rearrangement uses TRBV6-1 and TRBJ1-5; D uncertain. Germline assignment: CDR1 MNHNS and CDR2 SASEGT. V gave up 3 bases and J gave up 8 bases, with 11 bases separating them. The CDR3 covers 13 residues. The CDR3 region has the DNA TGTGCCAGCAGTGAGGGGTATGGAGAGCCCCAGCATTTT. Translation: CASSEGYGEPQHF.

This clonotype was seen repeatedly, ten times or more. The chain combines TRBV2 with TRBJ1-2; TRBD1 agrees at 10 bases. The CDR3 spans 15 residues. The germline V gene has CDR1 SNHLY and CDR2 FYNNEI. Trimming at V came to 8 bases and at J to 4 bases, leaving 10 bases not matched to a gene. CDR3 in amino acids: CASWPGTGVLYGYTF. Here the CDR3 DNA reads TGTGCCAGCTGGCCCGGGACAGGGGTTCTCTATGGCTACACCTTC.

There are many counts of this clonotype. This chain joins TRBV9 and TRBJ2-2; D unclear. The germline CDR1 and CDR2 sequences are SGDLS and YYNGEE. The V end was cut by 5 bases, the J end by 0 bases, with 11 bases between. This CDR3 contains 15 residues. CDR3: CASRGRGTNTGELFF. CDR3 coding DNA: TGTGCCAGCAGGGGCAGAGGCACGAACACCGGGGAGCTGTTTTTT.

The chain has TRBV9 and TRBJ2-1; tentative D call: TRBD1 (6 bases). CDR3 size: 14 residues. Trimming took off 0 bases at V and 6 bases at J, with 10 bases between the two ends. Per germline, CDR1 SGDLS and CDR2 YYNGEE. CDR3 nucleotides: TGTGCCAGCAGCGTAGGAGGACAGCCCAATGAGCAGTTCTTC. It codes for CASSVGGQPNEQFF. The complete variable domain, with remaining parts taken from reference TRBV9 and TRBJ2-1, reads DSGVTQTPKHLITATGQRVTLRCSPRSGDLSVYWYQQSLDQGLQFLIQYYNGEERAKGNILERFSAQQFPDLHSELNLSSLELGDSALYFCASSVGGQPNEQFFGPGTRLTVL.

This clonotype was counted between two and nine times. The rearrangement uses TRBV29-1 and TRBJ2-7; 7 positions agree with TRBD1. The trim removed 3 bases at V and 0 bases at J, leaving 2 bases unmatched. The CDR3 extends over 13 amino acids. In germline, CDR1 is SQVTM, CDR2 ANQGSEA. The CDR3 here is CSVETGSSYEQYF. CDR3 nucleotides: TGCAGCGTTGAGACAGGGAGCTCCTACGAGCAGTACTTC.

CDR3 loop: CASGGMRLQETQYF. CDR3 sequence (DNA): TGTGCCAGCGGAGGGATGCGGCTCCAAGAGACCCAGTACTTC. The rearrangement joins TRBV6-1 to TRBJ2-5; D is perhaps TRBD2 (6 bases). Trimming cost V 8 bases and J 1 base, with 14 bases left between them. The CDR3 contains 14 residues. CDR1 is MNHNS and CDR2 is SASEGT in the germline V gene.

This clonotype has just a few counts. With a much larger clone just one base away, this may be a read error. The chain employs TRBV3-1 and TRBJ2-3; 8 bases are a match to TRBD2. The germline gives CDR1 LGHDT, CDR2 YNNKEL (reference sequence). J gave up 4 bases and V 4 bases, and 10 bases lay outside the gene matches. The CDR3 runs 16 residues. The CDR3 bases are TGTGCCAGCAGCCTTACTAGCGGACCAGTACCAGATACGCAGTATTTT. Amino acid sequence: CASSLTSGPVPDTQYF.

This clonotype was seen a handful of times. CDR3 sequence reads: CASTAGFRRGPDNYGYTF. The CDR3 DNA follows: TGTGCCAGCACCGCCGGCTTTCGGCGGGGGCCCGATAACTATGGCTACACCTTC. This chain joins TRBV6-2 or TRBV6-3 and TRBJ1-2; TRBD1 might be the D (6 bases). Germline CDR1 MNHEY, CDR2 SVGEGT. The ends were cut back, 7 bases at V and 1 base at J, with 25 bases in the middle. The CDR3 is made up of 18 amino acids.

This rearrangement joins TRBV5-1 to TRBJ2-1, with 13 positions matching TRBD2. This CDR3 is 19 amino acids long. CDR1 and CDR2 from the germline V gene are SGHRS and YFSETQ. The V segment lost 4 bases and the J segment 4 bases; nucleotides outside the gene matches: 14. This CDR3 reads CASSPGLAGEKASYNEQFF. In DNA, the CDR3 is TGCGCCAGCAGCCCCGGACTAGCGGGAGAGAAAGCCTCATACAATGAGCAGTTCTTC. Based on the CDR3 plus reference TRBV5-1 and TRBJ2-1, the full variable domain is KAGVTQTPRYLIKTRGQQVTLSCSPISGHRSVSWYQQTPGQGLQFLFEYFSETQRNKGNFPGRFSGRQFSNSRSEMNVSTLELGDSALYLCASSPGLAGEKASYNEQFFGPGTRLTVL.

The rearrangement joins TRBV29-1 to TRBJ1-1; D may be TRBD1 (5 bases). V dropped 7 bases and J dropped 2 bases, with 14 bases sitting between them. CDR3 length: 13 residues. The germline V gene has CDR1 SQVTM and CDR2 ANQGSEA. CDR3 sequence reads: CSAQGTANTEAFF. The CDR3 region has the DNA TGCAGCGCACAAGGGACCGCTAACACTGAAGCTTTCTTT.

This clonotype was detected ten times or more. V is TRBV7-9 and J is TRBJ2-7; the D is unclear. The CDR3 has 12 residues. CDR1 and CDR2 (germline): SEHNR, FQNEAQ (reference sequence). V was clipped by 3 bases and J by 5 bases, with 8 bases between them. CDR3 coding DNA: TGTGCCAGCAGCTTTGCGGCCCACGAGCAGTACTTC. This translates into CASSFAAHEQYF.

This chain joins TRBV7-9 and TRBJ2-2; D is tentatively TRBD1 or TRBD2 (6 bases each). The CDR3 has 12 amino acids. Germline CDR1 reads SEHNR; CDR2 reads FQNEAQ (reference sequence). Deletions cut 3 bases from V and 13 bases from J, with 12 bases between. CDR3 sequence (DNA): TGTGCCAGCAGCTTTCAGGGGAGGAGGCTGTTTTTT. This gives the protein CASSFQGRRLFF.

This clonotype was counted between two and nine times. The V and J genes are TRBV14 and TRBJ2-1, with D possibly matching TRBD2 (5 bases). Trimming took 2 bases from V and 0 from J, leaving 14 bases between them. The CDR3 sequence is 17 residues long. Germline values: CDR1 SGHDN, CDR2 FVKESK. CDR3 sequence: CASSQNRGFSSYNEQFF. DNA of the CDR3: TGTGCCAGCAGCCAAAACCGAGGGTTCAGCTCCTACAATGAGCAGTTCTTC. Full variable domain (remainder filled in from reference TRBV14 and TRBJ2-1): EAGVTQFPSHSVIEKGQTVTLRCDPISGHDNLYWYRRVMGKEIKFLLHFVKESKQDESGMPNNRFLAERTGGTYSTLKVQPAELEDSGVYFCASSQNRGFSSYNEQFFGPGTRLTVL.

The sample holds many counts of this clonotype. The chain couples TRBV7-2 to TRBJ2-5; 8 bases agree with TRBD2. CDR3 length: 14 amino acids. From germline, CDR1 is SGHTA and CDR2 FQGNSA. J lost 5 bases, V lost 5 bases, and 7 bases had no gene match. The CDR3 loop is CASSPRLATETQYF. The CDR3 bases are TGTGCCAGCAGCCCTAGACTAGCGACCGAGACCCAGTACTTC.